This TCR beta chain was profiled in a study of cytomegalovirus exposure and HLA in healthy donors. In the study overall: The 90 to 150 validation repertoires used a platform that matched the one used for the approximately 670 first-cohort repertoires, as a later analysis reported. Findings and limits, study-wide: Most TCR sequences were uncommon, yet certain public TCRs appeared in many donors. In vitro confirmation showed three CMV-associated chains to be CMV antigen specific. Subsequent analysis found a tendency for first-cohort TCR clusters to co-occur within the 120 or so validation repertoires.

About this clone itself: What it binds is unknown.

TCRdb keeps only in-frame clones here, not all; method: immunoSEQ multiplex PCR. The sample carries 110,000 or so clones, around nine tenths recorded once. Germline CDR1 and CDR2: SGHRS and YFSETQ. The CDR3 is made up of 15 amino acids. The V and J ends lost 0 bases and 4 bases respectively, with 8 bases between them. The sample comprised PBMCs. This sequence was found in a woman aged 18-30 years in good health and CMV-seronegative. V gene TRBV5-1 combines with J gene TRBJ2-6, with D tentatively TRBD2 (6 bases). The CDR3 bases are TGCGCCAGCAGCTTGGTGGCGGGGGGGGCCAACGTCCTGACTTTC. Translated, it gives CASSLVAGGANVLTF.